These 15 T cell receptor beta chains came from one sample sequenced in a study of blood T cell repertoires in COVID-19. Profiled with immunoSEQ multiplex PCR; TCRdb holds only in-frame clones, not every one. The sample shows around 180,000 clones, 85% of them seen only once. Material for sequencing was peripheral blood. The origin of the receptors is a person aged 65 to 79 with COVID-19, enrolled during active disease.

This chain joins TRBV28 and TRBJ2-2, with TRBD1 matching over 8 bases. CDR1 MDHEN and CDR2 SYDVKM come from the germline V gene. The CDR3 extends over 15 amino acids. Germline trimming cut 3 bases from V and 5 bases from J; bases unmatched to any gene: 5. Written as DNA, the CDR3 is TGTGCCAGCAGTTTGCAGGGGGCGATGACCGGGGAGCTGTTTTTT. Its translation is CASSLQGAMTGELFF. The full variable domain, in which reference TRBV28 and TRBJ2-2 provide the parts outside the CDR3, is DVKVTQSSRYLVKRTGEKVFLECVQDMDHENMFWYRQDPGLGLRLIYFSYDVKMKEKGDIPEGYSVSREKKERFSLILESASTNQTSMYLCASSLQGAMTGELFFGEGSRLTVL.

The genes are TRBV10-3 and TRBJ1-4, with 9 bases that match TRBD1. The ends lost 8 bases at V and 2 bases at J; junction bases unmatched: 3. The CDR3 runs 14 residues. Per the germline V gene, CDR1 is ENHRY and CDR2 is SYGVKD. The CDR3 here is CAIRDRATNEKLFF. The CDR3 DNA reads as TGTGCCATCCGGGACAGGGCCACTAATGAAAAACTGTTTTTT.

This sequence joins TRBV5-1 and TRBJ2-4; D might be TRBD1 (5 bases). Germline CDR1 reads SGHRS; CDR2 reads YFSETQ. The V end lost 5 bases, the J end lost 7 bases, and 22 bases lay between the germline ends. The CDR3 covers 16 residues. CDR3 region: CASRPQGTKDRNIQYF. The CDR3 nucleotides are TGCGCCAGCAGGCCCCAGGGTACAAAAGATAGGAACATTCAGTACTTC.

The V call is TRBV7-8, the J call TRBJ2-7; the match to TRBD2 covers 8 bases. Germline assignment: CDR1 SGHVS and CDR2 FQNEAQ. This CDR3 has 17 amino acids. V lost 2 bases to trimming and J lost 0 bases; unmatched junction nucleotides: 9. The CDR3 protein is CASSLRTSSGSSYEQYF. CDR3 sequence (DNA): TGTGCCAGCAGCTTAAGGACTAGCTCCGGAAGCTCCTACGAGCAGTACTTC.

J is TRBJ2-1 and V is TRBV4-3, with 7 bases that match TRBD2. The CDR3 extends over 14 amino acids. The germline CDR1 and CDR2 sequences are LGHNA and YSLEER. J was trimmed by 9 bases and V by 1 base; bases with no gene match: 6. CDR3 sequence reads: CASSQGGRRGEQFF. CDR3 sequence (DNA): TGCGCCAGCAGCCAAGGCGGGAGACGGGGTGAGCAGTTCTTC.

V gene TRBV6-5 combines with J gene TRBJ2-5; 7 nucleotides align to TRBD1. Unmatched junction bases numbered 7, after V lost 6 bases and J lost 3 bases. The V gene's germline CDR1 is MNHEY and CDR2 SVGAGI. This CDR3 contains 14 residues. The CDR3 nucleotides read TGTGCCAGCAGGACGACAGGGTTTGAAGAGACCCAGTACTTC. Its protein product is CASRTTGFEETQYF.

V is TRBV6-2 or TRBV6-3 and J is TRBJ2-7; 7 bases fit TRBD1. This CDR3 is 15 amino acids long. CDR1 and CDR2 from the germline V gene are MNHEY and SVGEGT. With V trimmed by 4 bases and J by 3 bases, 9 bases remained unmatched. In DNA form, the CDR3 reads TGTGCCAGCAGTTCGTCCAGGGGGTTATTCTACGAGCAGTACTTC. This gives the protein CASSSSRGLFYEQYF.

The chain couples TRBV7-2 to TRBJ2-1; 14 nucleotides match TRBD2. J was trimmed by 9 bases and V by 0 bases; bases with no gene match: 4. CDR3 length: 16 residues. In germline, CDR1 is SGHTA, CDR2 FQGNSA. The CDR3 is CASSLAGTSGRGEQFF. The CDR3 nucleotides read TGTGCCAGCAGCTTAGCCGGGACTAGCGGGAGAGGTGAGCAGTTCTTC. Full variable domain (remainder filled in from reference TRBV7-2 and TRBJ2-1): GAGVSQSPSNKVTEKGKDVELRCDPISGHTALYWYRQSLGQGLEFLIYFQGNSAPDKSGLPSDRFSAERTGGSVSTLTIQRTQQEDSAVYLCASSLAGTSGRGEQFFGPGTRLTVL.

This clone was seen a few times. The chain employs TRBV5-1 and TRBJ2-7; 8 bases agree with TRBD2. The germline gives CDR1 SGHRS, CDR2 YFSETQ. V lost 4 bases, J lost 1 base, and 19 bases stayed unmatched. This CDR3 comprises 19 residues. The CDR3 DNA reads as TGCGCCAGCAGCCCGGCCGGGTTCGTGGCGGGGGGACGTTCCTACGAGCAGTACTTC. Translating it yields CASSPAGFVAGGRSYEQYF.

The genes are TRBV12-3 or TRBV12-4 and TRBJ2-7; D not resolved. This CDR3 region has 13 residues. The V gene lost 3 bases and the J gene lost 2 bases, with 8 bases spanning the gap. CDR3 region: CASSLTSTYEQYF. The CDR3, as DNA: TGTGCCAGCAGTTTGACATCCACCTACGAGCAGTACTTC.

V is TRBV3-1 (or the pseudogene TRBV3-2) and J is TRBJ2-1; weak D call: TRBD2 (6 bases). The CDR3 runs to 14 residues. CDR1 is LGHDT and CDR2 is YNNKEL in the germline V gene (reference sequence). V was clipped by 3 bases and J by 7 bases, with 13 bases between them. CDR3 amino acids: CASSHRLGFNEQFF. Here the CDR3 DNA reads TGTGCCAGCAGCCACCGACTAGGTTTTAATGAGCAGTTCTTC.

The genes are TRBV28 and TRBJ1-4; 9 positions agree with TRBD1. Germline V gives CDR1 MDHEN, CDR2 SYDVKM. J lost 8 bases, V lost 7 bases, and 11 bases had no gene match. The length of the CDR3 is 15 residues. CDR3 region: CASIPLGDRVEKLFF. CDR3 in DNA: TGTGCCAGCATTCCATTGGGGGACAGGGTGGAAAAACTGTTTTTT.

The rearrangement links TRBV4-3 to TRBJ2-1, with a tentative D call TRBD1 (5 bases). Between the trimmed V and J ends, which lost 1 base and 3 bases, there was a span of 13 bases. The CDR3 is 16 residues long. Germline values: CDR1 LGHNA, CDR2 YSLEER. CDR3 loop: CASSQVQGSNYNEQFF. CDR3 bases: TGCGCCAGCAGCCAAGTTCAGGGCAGCAACTACAATGAGCAGTTCTTC.

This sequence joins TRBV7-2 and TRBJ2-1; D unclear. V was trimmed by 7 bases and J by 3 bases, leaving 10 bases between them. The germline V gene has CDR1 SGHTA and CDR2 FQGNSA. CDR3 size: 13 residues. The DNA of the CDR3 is TGTGCCAGCAAGCCGAGATACTACAATGAGCAGTTCTTC. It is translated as CASKPRYYNEQFF.

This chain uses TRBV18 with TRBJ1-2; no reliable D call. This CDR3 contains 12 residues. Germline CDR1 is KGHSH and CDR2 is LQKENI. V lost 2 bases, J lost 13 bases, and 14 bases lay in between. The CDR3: CASSPSREAGTF. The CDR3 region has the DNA TGTGCCAGCTCACCATCGAGGGAGGCAGGCACCTTC.